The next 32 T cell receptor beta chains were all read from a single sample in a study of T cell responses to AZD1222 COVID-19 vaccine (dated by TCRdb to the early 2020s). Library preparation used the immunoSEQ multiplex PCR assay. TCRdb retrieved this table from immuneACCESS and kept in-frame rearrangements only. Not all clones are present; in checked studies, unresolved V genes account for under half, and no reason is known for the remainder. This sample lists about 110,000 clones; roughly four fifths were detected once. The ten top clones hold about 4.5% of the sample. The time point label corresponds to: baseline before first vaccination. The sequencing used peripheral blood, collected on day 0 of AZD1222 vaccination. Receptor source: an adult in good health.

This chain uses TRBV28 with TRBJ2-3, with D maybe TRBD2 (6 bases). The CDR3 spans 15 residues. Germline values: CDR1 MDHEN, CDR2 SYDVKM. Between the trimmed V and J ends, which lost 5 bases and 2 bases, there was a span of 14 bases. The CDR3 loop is CASSKYGGPTDTQYF. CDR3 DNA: TGTGCCAGCAGTAAATATGGAGGGCCCACAGATACGCAGTATTTT. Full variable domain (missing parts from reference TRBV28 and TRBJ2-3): DVKVTQSSRYLVKRTGEKVFLECVQDMDHENMFWYRQDPGLGLRLIYFSYDVKMKEKGDIPEGYSVSREKKERFSLILESASTNQTSMYLCASSKYGGPTDTQYFGPGTRLTVL.

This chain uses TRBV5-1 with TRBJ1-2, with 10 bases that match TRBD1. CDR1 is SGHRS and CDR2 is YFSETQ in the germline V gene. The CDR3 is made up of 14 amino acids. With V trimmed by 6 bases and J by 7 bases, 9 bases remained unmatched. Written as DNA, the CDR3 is TGCGCCAGCACCTACGGGACAGGGGCCGGTGGCTACACCTTC. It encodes CASTYGTGAGGYTF.

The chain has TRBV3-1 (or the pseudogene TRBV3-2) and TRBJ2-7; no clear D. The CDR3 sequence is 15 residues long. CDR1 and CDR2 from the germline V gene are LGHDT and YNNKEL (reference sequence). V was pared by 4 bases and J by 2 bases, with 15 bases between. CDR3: CASSPATRPPYEQYF. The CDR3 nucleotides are TGTGCCAGCAGCCCCGCTACCAGGCCCCCCTACGAGCAGTACTTC.

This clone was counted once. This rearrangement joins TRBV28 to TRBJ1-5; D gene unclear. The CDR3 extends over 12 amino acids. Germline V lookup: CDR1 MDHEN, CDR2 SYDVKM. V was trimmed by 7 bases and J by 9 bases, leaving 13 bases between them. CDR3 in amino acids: CASTSSSRPQHF. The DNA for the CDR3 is TGTGCCAGCACCTCCTCCAGCCGGCCCCAGCATTTT. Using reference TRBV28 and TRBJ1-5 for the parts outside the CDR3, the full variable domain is DVKVTQSSRYLVKRTGEKVFLECVQDMDHENMFWYRQDPGLGLRLIYFSYDVKMKEKGDIPEGYSVSREKKERFSLILESASTNQTSMYLCASTSSSRPQHFGDGTRLSIL.

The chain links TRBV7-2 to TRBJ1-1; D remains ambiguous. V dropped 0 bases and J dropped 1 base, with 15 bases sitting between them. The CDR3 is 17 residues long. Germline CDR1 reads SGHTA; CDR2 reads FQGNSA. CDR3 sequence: CASSLAFSFGENTEAFF. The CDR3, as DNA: TGTGCCAGCAGCTTAGCTTTTTCATTCGGGGAGAACACTGAAGCTTTCTTT.

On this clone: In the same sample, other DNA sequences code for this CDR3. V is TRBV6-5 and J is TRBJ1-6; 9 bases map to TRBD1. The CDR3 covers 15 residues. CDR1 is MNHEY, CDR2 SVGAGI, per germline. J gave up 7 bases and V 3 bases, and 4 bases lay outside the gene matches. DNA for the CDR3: TGTGCCAGCAGTTATTCGGGACAGGGAAATTCACCCCTCCACTTT. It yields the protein CASSYSGQGNSPLHF.

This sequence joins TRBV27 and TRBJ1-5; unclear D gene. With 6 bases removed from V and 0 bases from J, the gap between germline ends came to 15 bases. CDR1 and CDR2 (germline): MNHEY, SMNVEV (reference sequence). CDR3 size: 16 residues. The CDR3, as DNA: TGTGCCAGCAGCCCGGAGACGGGGTATAGCAATCAGCCCCAGCATTTT. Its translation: CASSPETGYSNQPQHF.

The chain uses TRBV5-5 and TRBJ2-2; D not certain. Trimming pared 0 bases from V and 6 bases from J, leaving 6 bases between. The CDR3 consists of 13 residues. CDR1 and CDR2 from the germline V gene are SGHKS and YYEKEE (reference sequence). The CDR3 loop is CASSLDGPGELFF. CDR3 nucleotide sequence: TGTGCCAGCAGCTTGGACGGCCCCGGGGAGCTGTTTTTT.

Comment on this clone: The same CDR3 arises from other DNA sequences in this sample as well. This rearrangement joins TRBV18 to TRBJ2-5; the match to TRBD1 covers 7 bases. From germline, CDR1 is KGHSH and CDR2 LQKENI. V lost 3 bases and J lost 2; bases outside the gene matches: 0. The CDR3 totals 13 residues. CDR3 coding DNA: TGTGCCAGCTCACCGGGACAGCAAGAGACCCAGTACTTC. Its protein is CASSPGQQETQYF.

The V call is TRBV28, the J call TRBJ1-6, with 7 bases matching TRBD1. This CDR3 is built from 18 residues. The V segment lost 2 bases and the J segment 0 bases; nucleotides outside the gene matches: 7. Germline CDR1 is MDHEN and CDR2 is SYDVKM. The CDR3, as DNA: TGTGCCAGCAGTTTAACGGACAGGAGGAGCTCCTATAATTCACCCCTCCACTTT. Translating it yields CASSLTDRRSSYNSPLHF.

DNA of the CDR3: TGCGCCAGCAGCTTAACGATGACTAACACCGGGGAGCTGTTTTTT. Amino acid sequence: CASSLTMTNTGELFF. The V and J genes are TRBV5-1 and TRBJ2-2, with D unresolved. Germline-derived CDR1 and CDR2 are SGHRS and YFSETQ. The CDR3 loop spans 15 amino acids. Trimming stripped 2 bases from V and 2 bases from J, with 10 bases between.

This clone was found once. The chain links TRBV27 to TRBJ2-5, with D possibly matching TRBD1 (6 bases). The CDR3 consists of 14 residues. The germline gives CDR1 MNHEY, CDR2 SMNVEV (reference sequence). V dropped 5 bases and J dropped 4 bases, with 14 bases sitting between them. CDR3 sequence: CASSGHGRGETQYF. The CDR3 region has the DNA TGTGCCAGCAGTGGCCATGGCAGGGGAGAGACCCAGTACTTC.

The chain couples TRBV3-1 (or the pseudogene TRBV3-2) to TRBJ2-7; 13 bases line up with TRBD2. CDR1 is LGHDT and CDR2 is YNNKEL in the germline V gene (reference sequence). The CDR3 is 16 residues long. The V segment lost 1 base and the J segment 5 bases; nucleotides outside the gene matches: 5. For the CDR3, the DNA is TGTGCCAGCAGCCAAGGGACTAGCGGGGGACAGAACGAGCAGTACTTC. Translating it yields CASSQGTSGGQNEQYF.

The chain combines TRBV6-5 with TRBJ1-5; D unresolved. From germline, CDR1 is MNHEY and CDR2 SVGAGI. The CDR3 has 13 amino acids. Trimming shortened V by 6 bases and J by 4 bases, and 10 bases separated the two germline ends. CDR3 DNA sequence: TGTGCCAGCAGCGTGGACGGGAATCAGCCCCAGCATTTT. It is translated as CASSVDGNQPQHF.

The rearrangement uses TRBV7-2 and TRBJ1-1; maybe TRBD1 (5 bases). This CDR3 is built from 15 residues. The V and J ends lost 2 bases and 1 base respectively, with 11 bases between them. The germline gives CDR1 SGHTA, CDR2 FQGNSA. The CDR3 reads CASSLQGLGNTEAFF. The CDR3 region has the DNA TGTGCCAGCAGCTTACAGGGTTTGGGGAACACTGAAGCTTTCTTT. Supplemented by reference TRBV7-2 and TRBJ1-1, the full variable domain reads GAGVSQSPSNKVTEKGKDVELRCDPISGHTALYWYRQSLGQGLEFLIYFQGNSAPDKSGLPSDRFSAERTGGSVSTLTIQRTQQEDSAVYLCASSLQGLGNTEAFFGQGTRLTVV.

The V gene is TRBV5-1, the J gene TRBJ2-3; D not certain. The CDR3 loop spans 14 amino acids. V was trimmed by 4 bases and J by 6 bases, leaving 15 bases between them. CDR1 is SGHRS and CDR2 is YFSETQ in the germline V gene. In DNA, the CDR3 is TGCGCCAGCAGCCACGGGTCAGCTTCGGATACGCAGTATTTT. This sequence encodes CASSHGSASDTQYF.

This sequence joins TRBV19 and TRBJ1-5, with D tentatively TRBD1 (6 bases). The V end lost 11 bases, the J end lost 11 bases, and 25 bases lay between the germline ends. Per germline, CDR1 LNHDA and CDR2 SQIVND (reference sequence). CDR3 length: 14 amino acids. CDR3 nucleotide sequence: TGTGCCTCCGCGCCGGGACACGGCTTGGGGGCCCAGCATTTT. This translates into CASAPGHGLGAQHF.

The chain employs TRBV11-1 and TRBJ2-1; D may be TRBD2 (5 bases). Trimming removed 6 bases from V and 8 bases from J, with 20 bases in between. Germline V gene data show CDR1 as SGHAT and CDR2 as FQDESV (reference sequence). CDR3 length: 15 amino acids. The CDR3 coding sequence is TGTGCCAGCAGGGATAAGGCGGGTGCGGGCTATGAGCAGTTCTTC. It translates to CASRDKAGAGYEQFF.

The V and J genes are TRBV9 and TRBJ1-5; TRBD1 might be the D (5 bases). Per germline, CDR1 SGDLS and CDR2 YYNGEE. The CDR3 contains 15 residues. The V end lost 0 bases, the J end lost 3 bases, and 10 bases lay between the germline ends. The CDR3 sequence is CASSVAPGLNQPQHF. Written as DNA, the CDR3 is TGTGCCAGCAGCGTAGCCCCAGGGCTCAATCAGCCCCAGCATTTT. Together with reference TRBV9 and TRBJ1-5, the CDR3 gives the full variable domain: DSGVTQTPKHLITATGQRVTLRCSPRSGDLSVYWYQQSLDQGLQFLIQYYNGEERAKGNILERFSAQQFPDLHSELNLSSLELGDSALYFCASSVAPGLNQPQHFGDGTRLSIL.

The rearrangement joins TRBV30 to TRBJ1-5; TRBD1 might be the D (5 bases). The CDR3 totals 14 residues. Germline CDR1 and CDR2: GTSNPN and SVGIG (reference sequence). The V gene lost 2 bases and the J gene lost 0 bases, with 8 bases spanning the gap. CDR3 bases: TGTGCCTGGAGTAGGGGAAATAGCAATCAGCCCCAGCATTTT. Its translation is CAWSRGNSNQPQHF.

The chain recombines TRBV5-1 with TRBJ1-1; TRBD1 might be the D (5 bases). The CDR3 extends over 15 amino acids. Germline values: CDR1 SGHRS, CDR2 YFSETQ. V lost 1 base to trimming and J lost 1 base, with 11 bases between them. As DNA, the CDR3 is TGCGCCAGCAGCTTGTACCCAGGGACGAACACTGAAGCTTTCTTT. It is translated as CASSLYPGTNTEAFF.

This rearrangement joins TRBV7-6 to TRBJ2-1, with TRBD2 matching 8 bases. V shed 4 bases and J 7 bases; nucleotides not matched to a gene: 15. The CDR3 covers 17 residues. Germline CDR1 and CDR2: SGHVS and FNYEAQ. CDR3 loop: CASSSVWGSGNWNEQFF. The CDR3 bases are TGTGCCAGCAGCTCCGTTTGGGGTAGCGGGAATTGGAATGAGCAGTTCTTC.

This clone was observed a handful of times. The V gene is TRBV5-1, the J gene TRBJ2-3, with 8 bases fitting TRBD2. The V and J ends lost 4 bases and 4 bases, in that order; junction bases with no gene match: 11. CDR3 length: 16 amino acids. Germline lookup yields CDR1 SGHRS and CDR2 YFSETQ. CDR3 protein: CASSPDGTRGADTQYF. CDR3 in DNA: TGCGCCAGCAGCCCGGACGGGACTAGAGGGGCAGATACGCAGTATTTT.

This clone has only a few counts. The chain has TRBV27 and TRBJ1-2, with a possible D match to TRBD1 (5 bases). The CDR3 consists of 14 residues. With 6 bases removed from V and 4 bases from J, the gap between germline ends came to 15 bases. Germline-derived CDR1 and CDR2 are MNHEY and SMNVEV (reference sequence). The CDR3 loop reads CASRGGKIFYGYTF. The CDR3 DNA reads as TGTGCCAGCAGGGGGGGGAAAATTTTCTATGGCTACACCTTC.

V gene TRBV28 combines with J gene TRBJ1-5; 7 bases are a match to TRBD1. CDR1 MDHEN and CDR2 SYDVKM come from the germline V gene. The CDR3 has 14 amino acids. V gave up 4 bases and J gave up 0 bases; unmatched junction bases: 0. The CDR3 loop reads CASSSGGSNQPQHF. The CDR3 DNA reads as TGTGCCAGCAGTTCAGGGGGTAGCAATCAGCCCCAGCATTTT.

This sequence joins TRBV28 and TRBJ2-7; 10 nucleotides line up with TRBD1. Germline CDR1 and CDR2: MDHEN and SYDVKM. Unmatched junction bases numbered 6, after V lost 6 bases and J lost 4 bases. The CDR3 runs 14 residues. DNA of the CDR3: TGTGCCAGCAGGCGACAGGGGGCAGGATACGAGCAGTACTTC. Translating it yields CASRRQGAGYEQYF.

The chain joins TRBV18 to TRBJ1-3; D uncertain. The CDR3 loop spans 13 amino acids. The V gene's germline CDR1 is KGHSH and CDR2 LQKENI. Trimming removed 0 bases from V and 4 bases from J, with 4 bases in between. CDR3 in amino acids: CASSPPYGNTIYF. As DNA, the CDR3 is TGTGCCAGCTCACCACCGTACGGAAACACCATATATTTT.

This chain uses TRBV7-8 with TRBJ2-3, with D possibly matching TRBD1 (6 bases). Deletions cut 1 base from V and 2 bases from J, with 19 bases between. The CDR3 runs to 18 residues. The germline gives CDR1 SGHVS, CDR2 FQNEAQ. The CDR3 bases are TGTGCCAGCAGCTTAGGGGCAGGGGCGACGCAACACACAGATACGCAGTATTTT. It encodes CASSLGAGATQHTDTQYF.

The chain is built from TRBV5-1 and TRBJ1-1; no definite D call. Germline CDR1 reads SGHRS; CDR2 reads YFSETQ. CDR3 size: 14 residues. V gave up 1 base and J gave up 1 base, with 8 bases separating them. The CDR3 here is CASSLLGSNTEAFF. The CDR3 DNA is TGCGCCAGCAGCTTGCTGGGTTCGAACACTGAAGCTTTCTTT.

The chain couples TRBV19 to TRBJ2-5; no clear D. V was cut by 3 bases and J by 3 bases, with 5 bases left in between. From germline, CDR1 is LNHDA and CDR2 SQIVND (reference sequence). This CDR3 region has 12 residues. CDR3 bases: TGTGCCAGTAGTATGAAGAAAGAGACCCAGTACTTC. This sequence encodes CASSMKKETQYF.

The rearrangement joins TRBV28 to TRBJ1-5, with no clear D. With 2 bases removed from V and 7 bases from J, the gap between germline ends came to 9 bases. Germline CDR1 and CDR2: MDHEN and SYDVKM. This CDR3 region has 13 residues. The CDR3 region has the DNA TGTGCCAGCAGTTTAAGGGAGAGGCAGCCCCAGCATTTT. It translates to CASSLRERQPQHF.

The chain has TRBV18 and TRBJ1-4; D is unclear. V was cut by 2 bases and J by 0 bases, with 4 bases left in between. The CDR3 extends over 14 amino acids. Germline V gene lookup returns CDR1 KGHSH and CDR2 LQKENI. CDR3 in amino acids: CASSPAATNEKLFF. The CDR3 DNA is TGTGCCAGCTCACCAGCAGCAACTAATGAAAAACTGTTTTTT.